The 14 T cell receptor beta chains reported below all come from one sample, sequenced in a study of T cells expressing NK-cell markers. One entry per CDR3 protein, without DNA, is what TCRdb gives after re-calling the 5' RACE reads. The sample table sets out more than 90,000 distinct CDR3 sequences. Sequencing was done on a sample of blood T cells: a sorted CD56 or NKG2C T cell subset, CD4+ or CD8+ T cells, or bulk PBMC T cells (not recorded which). These receptors came from a woman between 18 and 69 years old in good health.

The CDR3 sequence is CASITGVSQYF. V gene TRBV28 combines with J gene TRBJ2-3; TCRdb picks TRBD1, but there is no DNA to check that call. CDR1 MDHEN and CDR2 SYDVKM come from the germline V gene. CDR3 length: 11 amino acids.

The chain recombines TRBV7-2 with TRBJ1-2; the TRBD1 assignment by TCRdb is unverifiable without DNA. The CDR3 length is 18 residues. CDR1 is SGHTA and CDR2 is FQGNSA in the germline V gene. CDR3 amino acids: CASSVTGTPYQANYGYTF.

Here the CDR3 reads CASSLGVVAGGQYEQYF. The J gene is TRBJ2-7, the V gene TRBV5-1; the TCRdb call, TRBD1, lacks DNA for checking. This CDR3 is built from 17 residues. The germline V gene has CDR1 SGHRS and CDR2 YFSETQ.

The V call is TRBV5-1, the J call TRBJ2-3; TCRdb's assignment of TRBD2 cannot be checked, as there is no DNA. CDR1 is SGHRS and CDR2 is YFSETQ in the germline V gene. This CDR3 is built from 14 residues. The CDR3 here is CASEPSGGTDTQYF. Based on the CDR3 plus reference TRBV5-1 and TRBJ2-3, the full variable domain is KAGVTQTPRYLIKTRGQQVTLSCSPISGHRSVSWYQQTPGQGLQFLFEYFSETQRNKGNFPGRFSGRQFSNSRSEMNVSTLELGDSALYLCASEPSGGTDTQYFGPGTRLTVL.

The rearrangement links TRBV11-2 to TRBJ1-1; TCRdb designates TRBD1, a call that cannot be tested without DNA. The CDR3 loop spans 16 amino acids. Germline CDR1 reads SGHAT; CDR2 reads FQNNGV. The CDR3 is CASSLYGTDMNTEAFF.

The genes are TRBV29-1 and TRBJ2-7; TCRdb outputs TRBD2, but without DNA this stays unchecked. Germline CDR1 is SQVTM and CDR2 is ANQGSEA. The CDR3 is made up of 14 amino acids. The CDR3 loop reads CSVGIWLAAYEQYF.

The genes are TRBV27 and TRBJ2-3; TCRdb's D call, TRBD1, is unchecked because there is no DNA. There are 16 residues in the CDR3. Per the germline V gene, CDR1 is MNHEY and CDR2 is SMNVEV (reference sequence). CDR3 residues: CASSLLDRFSTDTQYF.

The CDR3 sequence is CSARTAHTDTQYF. This chain joins TRBV29-1 and TRBJ2-3; the TCRdb call, TRBD1, lacks DNA for checking. From germline, CDR1 is SQVTM and CDR2 ANQGSEA. There are 13 residues in the CDR3.

The chain couples TRBV6-5 to TRBJ2-7; without DNA, the TCRdb call of TRBD2 cannot be checked. In germline, CDR1 is MNHEY, CDR2 SVGAGI. This CDR3 is 15 amino acids long. CDR3 region: CASSYSQGLGYEQYF.

The chain joins TRBV5-6 to TRBJ1-2; TCRdb names TRBD1, which stays unverified in the absence of DNA. The CDR3 is 13 amino acids. Germline V gene lookup returns CDR1 SGHDT and CDR2 YYEEEE. The CDR3: CASTQGQNYGYTF. The variable domain in full, with the rest retrieved from reference TRBV5-6 and TRBJ1-2, is DAGVTQSPTHLIKTRGQQVTLRCSPKSGHDTVSWYQQALGQGPQFIFQYYEEEERQRGNFPDRFSGHQFPNYSSELNVNALLLGDSALYLCASTQGQNYGYTFGSGTRLTVV.

The rearrangement uses TRBV13 and TRBJ1-2; TCRdb selects TRBD1, and the lack of DNA leaves this call unchecked. Germline loops: CDR1 PRHDT, CDR2 FYEKMQ (reference sequence). The CDR3 runs to 16 residues. CDR3 sequence reads: CASSLGRSGGGYGYTF.

The chain couples TRBV12-3 or TRBV12-4 to TRBJ2-5; absent DNA, TCRdb's TRBD1 call cannot be checked. The CDR3 covers 15 residues. This CDR3 reads CASSSGTGGQETQYF.

The chain employs TRBV5-5 and TRBJ1-3; the TCRdb call, TRBD1, lacks DNA for checking. CDR1 and CDR2 from the germline V gene are SGHKS and YYEKEE (reference sequence). The length of the CDR3 is 16 residues. The CDR3 sequence: CASSYPRGVFGNTIYF.

The CDR3 sequence: CASSAYRQGRYGYTF. The chain links TRBV25-1 to TRBJ1-2; TCRdb selects TRBD1, and the lack of DNA leaves this call unchecked. The CDR3 totals 15 residues. Looked up from germline, CDR1 is MGHDK and CDR2 is SYGVNS.